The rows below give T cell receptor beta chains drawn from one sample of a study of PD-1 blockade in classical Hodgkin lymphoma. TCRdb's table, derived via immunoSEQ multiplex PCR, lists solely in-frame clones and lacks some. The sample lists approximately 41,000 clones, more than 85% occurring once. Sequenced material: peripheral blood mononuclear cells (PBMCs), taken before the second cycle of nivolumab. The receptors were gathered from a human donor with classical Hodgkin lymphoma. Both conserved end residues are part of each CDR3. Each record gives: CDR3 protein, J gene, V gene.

CASSSATGVTDTQYF TRBJ2-3 TRBV5-1
CASRPGLSLAYEQYF TRBJ2-7 TRBV6-1
CASSQGLAANTGELFF TRBJ2-2 TRBV18
CSVVPRTSGNTIYF TRBJ1-3 TRBV29-1
CASSQEQGHKGGYTF TRBJ1-2 TRBV4-2
CASSQQTSGSYEQYF TRBJ2-7 TRBV19
CASSVGAGGRGSYEQYF TRBJ2-7 TRBV9
CAISESRDSSGNTIYF TRBJ1-3 TRBV10-3
CASSVDGGGQPQHF TRBJ1-5 TRBV9
CASSSERDRSYEQYF TRBJ2-7 TRBV7-9
CASSTREGGSYEQYF TRBJ2-7 TRBV4-3
CASSRRDRGAGELFF TRBJ2-2 TRBV16
CASSLDLTGGYYGYTF TRBJ1-2 TRBV7-2
CASSQAHTGELFF TRBJ2-2 TRBV9
CASSIGDFMKLFF TRBJ2-2 TRBV19
CASRDRGTYGYTF TRBJ1-2 TRBV19
CAIQNSASGTDTQYF TRBJ2-3 TRBV6-1
CASRVPGETQYF TRBJ2-5 TRBV2
CASSVGVNTGELFF TRBJ2-2 TRBV9
CASSESGGGTTQYF TRBJ2-3 TRBV2
CASRQGGEKLFF TRBJ1-4 TRBV28
CAARLYSNQPQHF TRBJ1-5 TRBV28
CASSSGGATDTQYF TRBJ2-3 TRBV6-4
CASSSGLAASYNEQFF TRBJ2-1 TRBV6-5
CASSLSGGVGQPQHF TRBJ1-5 TRBV5-8
CASSEGGFYGYTF TRBJ1-2 TRBV19
CASSSLGGWIDTQYF TRBJ2-3 TRBV28
CSVDGSTDTQYF TRBJ2-3 TRBV29-1
CASSFAGGSYNEQFF TRBJ2-1 TRBV7-2
CASSLGTGGQETQYF TRBJ2-5 TRBV11-2
CASSVGGGADTQYF TRBJ2-3 TRBV9
CASSYRGTAYNEQFF TRBJ2-1 TRBV6-5
CASSTSGVIMAGANVLTF TRBJ2-6 TRBV19
CASSLAMAGLNTGELFF TRBJ2-2 TRBV7-2
CASSMDTVISEQFF TRBJ2-1 TRBV11-2
CASNRDSNTGELFF TRBJ2-2 TRBV5-1
CASSLGTDQPQHF TRBJ1-5 TRBV7-6
CSVVTGGFGANVLTF TRBJ2-6 TRBV29-1
CASSLAGTTAEAFF TRBJ1-1 TRBV7-2
CASSFGSSTDTQYF TRBJ2-3 TRBV13
CASSPWTGGTYEQYF TRBJ2-7 TRBV28
CASSNTDTQYF TRBJ2-3 TRBV11-2
CASSSAGGITGELFF TRBJ2-2 TRBV7-3
CASIRLAGTYEQYF TRBJ2-7 TRBV28
CASSIGRETQYF TRBJ2-5 TRBV19
CASSEAGVNTIYF TRBJ1-3 TRBV6-1